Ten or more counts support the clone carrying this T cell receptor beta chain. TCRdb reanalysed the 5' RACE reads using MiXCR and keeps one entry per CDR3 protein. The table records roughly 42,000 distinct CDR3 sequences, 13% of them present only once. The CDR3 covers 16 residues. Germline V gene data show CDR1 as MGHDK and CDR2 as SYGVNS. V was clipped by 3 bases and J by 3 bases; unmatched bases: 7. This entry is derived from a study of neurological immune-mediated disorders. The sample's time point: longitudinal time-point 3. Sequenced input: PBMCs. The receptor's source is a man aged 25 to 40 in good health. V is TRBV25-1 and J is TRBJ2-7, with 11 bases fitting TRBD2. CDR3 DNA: TGTGCCAGCAGTGACTCGATAGCGGGAGGGCTCTACGAGCAGTACTTC. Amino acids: CASSDSIAGGLYEQYF.